The next 20 T cell receptor beta chains were all read from a single sample in a study of long-term antiretroviral therapy in people with HIV. Survey level was the resolution at which the v3.0 immunoSEQ assay ran. The assay was immunoSEQ multiplex PCR, and TCRdb's table has in-frame clones only and misses some. The sample records tens of thousands of clones, roughly 91% being singletons. Here the sequenced sample was unsorted PBMCs, taken 0.2 years before starting antiretroviral therapy. These receptors were obtained from a man in his late teens or twenties with HIV.

This clone was found a few times. This chain joins TRBV18 and TRBJ1-5, with 7 nucleotides matching TRBD1. V lost 4 bases, J lost 3 bases, and 3 bases stayed unmatched. Looked up from germline, CDR1 is KGHSH and CDR2 is LQKENI. The CDR3 is 14 residues long. The DNA of the CDR3 is TGTGCCAGCTCACTACAGGGGTACAATCAGCCCCAGCATTTT. It codes for CASSLQGYNQPQHF.

The chain links TRBV7-9 to TRBJ1-4; D unclear. Germline CDR1 reads SEHNR; CDR2 reads FQNEAQ (reference sequence). The CDR3 length is 15 residues. V shed 1 base and J shed 8 bases, with 14 bases lying between them. CDR3 DNA: TGTGCCAGCAGCTTAGGGAACTCGGAGGCGGAAAAACTGTTTTTT. As protein: CASSLGNSEAEKLFF.

This clone was observed once. This chain joins TRBV6-5 and TRBJ1-2; 7 bases are shared with TRBD1. Germline loops: CDR1 MNHEY, CDR2 SVGAGI. Unmatched junction bases numbered 4, after V lost 4 bases and J lost 5 bases. The CDR3 totals 13 residues. The CDR3 region has the DNA TGTGCCAGCAGTTTCACAGGGGAGTATGGCTACACCTTC. Protein product: CASSFTGEYGYTF.

The gene calls are TRBV29-1 and TRBJ2-1, with D perhaps TRBD2 (7 bases). CDR3 size: 14 residues. Germline loops: CDR1 SQVTM, CDR2 ANQGSEA. V lost 6 bases, J lost 5 bases, and 17 bases lay in between. CDR3 region: CSVEGGGRHNEQFF. CDR3 nucleotides: TGCAGCGTCGAGGGGGGGGGCAGACACAATGAGCAGTTCTTC.

The chain couples TRBV4-1 to TRBJ2-1; D may be TRBD2 (5 bases). The germline V and J ends were trimmed by 4 bases and 0 bases, with 10 bases remaining between them. Germline lookup yields CDR1 MGHRA and CDR2 YSYEKL. This CDR3 contains 15 residues. The CDR3 sequence: CASSLGESSYNEQFF. Written as DNA, the CDR3 is TGCGCCAGCAGCCTGGGAGAGAGCTCCTACAATGAGCAGTTCTTC.

The J gene is TRBJ2-2, the V gene TRBV5-1, with 7 bases identical to TRBD1. The CDR3 covers 16 residues. V was clipped by 1 base and J by 1 base; unmatched bases: 4. Per germline, CDR1 SGHRS and CDR2 YFSETQ. The CDR3 DNA is TGCGCCAGCAGCTTGCCCGGACAGGTGAACACCGGGGAGCTGTTTTTT. Translated: CASSLPGQVNTGELFF.

The genes are TRBV27 and TRBJ2-1; 10 bases are a match to TRBD2. V shed 6 bases and J 7 bases; nucleotides not matched to a gene: 6. The CDR3 covers 14 residues. Germline V lookup: CDR1 MNHEY, CDR2 SMNVEV (reference sequence). The CDR3 region has the DNA TGTGCCAGCAGCCTAGCGGGAGTTGGGAATGAGCAGTTCTTC. Its protein is CASSLAGVGNEQFF.

This sequence joins TRBV19 and TRBJ1-2; tentatively, D is TRBD1 (5 bases). V was clipped by 5 bases and J by 4 bases, with 17 bases between them. The CDR3 runs 15 residues. The germline V gene has CDR1 LNHDA and CDR2 SQIVND (reference sequence). The CDR3 loop is CASSSGSGETYGYTF. CDR3 coding DNA: TGTGCCAGTAGTTCGGGGTCGGGGGAGACCTATGGCTACACCTTC.

V usage is TRBV11-2 and J usage is TRBJ2-7; 7 bases agree with TRBD1. The CDR3 has 16 residues. CDR1 is SGHAT, CDR2 FQNNGV, per germline. Trimming cost V 4 bases and J 1 base; bases outside gene matches: 10. In nucleotides, the CDR3 is TGTGCCAGCAGCTCTCCTTTGGGACAGTTTTCCTACGAGCAGTACTTC. Protein product: CASSSPLGQFSYEQYF.

The chain joins TRBV27 to TRBJ2-1; D perhaps matches TRBD2 (5 bases). This CDR3 region has 13 residues. The V end lost 5 bases, the J end lost 5 bases, and 10 bases lay between the germline ends. The germline V gene encodes CDR1 MNHEY and CDR2 SMNVEV (reference sequence). In DNA, the CDR3 is TGTGCCAGCAGTCCCGGACTGAACAATGAGCAGTTCTTC. It yields the protein CASSPGLNNEQFF.

This clone was observed once. The chain's CDR3 is CASSPALGEQFF. CDR3 nucleotide sequence: TGCGCCAGCAGCCCCGCTCTAGGAGAGCAGTTCTTC. The J gene is TRBJ2-1, the V gene TRBV4-1; D unresolved. The V and J ends lost 4 bases and 10 bases respectively, with 11 bases between them. Germline V gene lookup returns CDR1 MGHRA and CDR2 YSYEKL. This CDR3 contains 12 residues.

V is TRBV30 and J is TRBJ1-3; no clear D gene. The V and J ends lost 7 bases and 2 bases respectively, with 12 bases between them. The CDR3 contains 13 residues. Germline-derived CDR1 and CDR2 are GTSNPN and SVGIG (reference sequence). CDR3 bases: TGTGCCTATGACCGAGGAACTGGAAACACCATATATTTT. It is translated as CAYDRGTGNTIYF. Filled out from reference TRBV30 and TRBJ1-3, the complete variable domain reads SQTIHQWPATLVQPVGSPLSLECTVEGTSNPNLYWYRQAAGRGLQLLFYSVGIGQISSEVPQNLSASRPQDRQFILSSKKLLLSDSGFYLCAYDRGTGNTIYFGEGSWLTVV.

The chain couples TRBV6-5 to TRBJ2-3, with TRBD2 matching 15 bases. The CDR3 consists of 16 residues. The V gene end was trimmed by 4 bases and the J gene end by 6 bases; junction bases not matched to a gene: 5. Germline CDR1 MNHEY, CDR2 SVGAGI. The CDR3, as DNA: TGTGCCAGCAGTTCCCCCGGGACTAGCGGGAGGGATACGCAGTATTTT. This sequence encodes CASSSPGTSGRDTQYF.

The chain is built from TRBV7-9 and TRBJ1-5; D ambiguous. V gave up 0 bases and J gave up 7 bases, with 13 bases separating them. Per germline, CDR1 SEHNR and CDR2 FQNEAQ (reference sequence). CDR3 length equals 15 residues. The CDR3 spells CASSLAEGNGQPQHF. In DNA form, the CDR3 reads TGTGCCAGCAGCTTAGCGGAGGGCAACGGCCAGCCCCAGCATTTT.

J is TRBJ1-3 and V is TRBV18, with 7 bases identical to TRBD1. This CDR3 region has 16 residues. Germline CDR1 reads KGHSH; CDR2 reads LQKENI. The junction had 6 bases not matched to a gene; V was cut back by 4 bases and J by 0 bases. The CDR3 loop is CASSLLRDSSGNTIYF. CDR3 coding DNA: TGTGCCAGCTCACTTCTTCGGGACAGCTCTGGAAACACCATATATTTT.

The chain links TRBV4-1 to TRBJ2-5, with a possible D match to TRBD2 (5 bases). The CDR3 spans 13 residues. CDR1 is MGHRA, CDR2 YSYEKL, per germline. Trimming took 4 bases from V and 3 from J, leaving 9 bases between them. CDR3 amino acids: CASSPDGEETQYF. The CDR3 bases are TGCGCCAGCAGCCCGGACGGGGAAGAGACCCAGTACTTC.

The CDR3 region is CASSPPGRGEKLFF. The CDR3 region has the DNA TGTGCCAGCAGCCCCCCGGGCAGAGGGGAAAAACTGTTTTTT. The J gene is TRBJ1-4, the V gene TRBV7-2; no firm D call. CDR1 and CDR2 (germline): SGHTA, FQGNSA. This CDR3 is 14 amino acids long. V shed 5 bases and J shed 8 bases, with 15 bases lying between them. The whole variable domain, filled in from reference TRBV7-2 and TRBJ1-4, reads GAGVSQSPSNKVTEKGKDVELRCDPISGHTALYWYRQSLGQGLEFLIYFQGNSAPDKSGLPSDRFSAERTGGSVSTLTIQRTQQEDSAVYLCASSPPGRGEKLFFGSGTQLSVL.

The rearrangement joins TRBV20-1 to TRBJ2-5; D is undetermined. The germline V and J ends were trimmed by 3 bases and 3 bases, with 5 bases remaining between them. Germline V gene lookup returns CDR1 DFQATT and CDR2 SNEGSKA (reference sequence). This CDR3 contains 11 residues. The CDR3 nucleotides are TGCAGTGCTAGCCGCGAAGAGACCCAGTACTTC. Translation gives CSASREETQYF.

In its sample, this clone was seen a few times. The chain joins TRBV6-6 to TRBJ1-2; no firm D call. Germline V gives CDR1 MNHNY, CDR2 SVGAGI (reference sequence). V was pared by 2 bases and J by 1 base, with 2 bases between. The CDR3 contains 12 residues. CDR3 coding DNA: TGTGCCAGCAGTTACATTAACTATGGCTACACCTTC. Translating gives CASSYINYGYTF.

The CDR3 DNA is TGTGCCAGCAGTTACCGGACAGGGGGCGATGGCTACACCTTC. Translating it yields CASSYRTGGDGYTF. This sequence joins TRBV6-5 and TRBJ1-2; 11 bases map to TRBD1. V lost 2 bases to trimming and J lost 6 bases; unmatched junction nucleotides: 2. Germline assignment: CDR1 MNHEY and CDR2 SVGAGI. The CDR3 runs to 14 residues.